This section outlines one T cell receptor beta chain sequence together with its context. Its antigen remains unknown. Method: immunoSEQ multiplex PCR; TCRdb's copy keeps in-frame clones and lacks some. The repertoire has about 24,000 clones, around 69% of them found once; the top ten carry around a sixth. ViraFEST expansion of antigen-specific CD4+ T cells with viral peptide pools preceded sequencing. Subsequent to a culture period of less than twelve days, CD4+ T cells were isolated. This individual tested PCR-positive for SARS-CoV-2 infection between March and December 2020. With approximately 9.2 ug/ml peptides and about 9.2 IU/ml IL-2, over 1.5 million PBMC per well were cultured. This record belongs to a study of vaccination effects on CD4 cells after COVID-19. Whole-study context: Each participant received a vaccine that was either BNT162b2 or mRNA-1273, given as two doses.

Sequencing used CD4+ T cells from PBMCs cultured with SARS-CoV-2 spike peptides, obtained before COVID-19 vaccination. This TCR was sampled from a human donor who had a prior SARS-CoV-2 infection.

CDR3 in DNA: TGTGCCAGCAGCCAATGGGGGACAGGGGGTTCCTACGAGCAGTACTTC. Its translation is CASSQWGTGGSYEQYF. This chain joins TRBV3-1 (or the pseudogene TRBV3-2) and TRBJ2-7, with 11 bases lining up with TRBD1. This CDR3 is 16 amino acids long. The ends lost 2 bases at V and 1 base at J; junction bases unmatched: 4. Germline V CDR1 and CDR2: LGHDT, YNNKEL (reference sequence).